This T cell receptor (beta chain) was retrieved from a study of OX40 agonist ivuxolimab in advanced cancers. The overall study: Melanoma, hepatocellular carcinoma, head and neck or renal cell cancer occurred in dose-escalation patients.

Deletions cut 2 bases from V and 6 bases from J, with 12 bases between. The CDR3 runs to 14 residues. The germline gives CDR1 SGHRS, CDR2 YFSETQ. Only in-frame clones appear in the TCRdb table, and some are missing; sequencing was by immunoSEQ multiplex PCR. The table has approximately 92,000 clones, 70% to 85% seen once. Systemic immunosuppression or autoimmune disease history was grounds to exclude patients. The sequence was obtained from an adult with an advanced solid tumor such as melanoma, head and neck, liver or kidney cancer. V usage is TRBV5-1 and J usage is TRBJ2-1; possible D gene TRBD1, 5 bases. Sequences were derived from CD4+ or CD8+ T cells sorted from blood, sampled in a trial of the OX40 agonist ivuxolimab. The CDR3 nucleotides are TGCGCCAGCAGCTTAAGGGGTTTCTTCAATGAGCAGTTCTTC. It encodes CASSLRGFFNEQFF.